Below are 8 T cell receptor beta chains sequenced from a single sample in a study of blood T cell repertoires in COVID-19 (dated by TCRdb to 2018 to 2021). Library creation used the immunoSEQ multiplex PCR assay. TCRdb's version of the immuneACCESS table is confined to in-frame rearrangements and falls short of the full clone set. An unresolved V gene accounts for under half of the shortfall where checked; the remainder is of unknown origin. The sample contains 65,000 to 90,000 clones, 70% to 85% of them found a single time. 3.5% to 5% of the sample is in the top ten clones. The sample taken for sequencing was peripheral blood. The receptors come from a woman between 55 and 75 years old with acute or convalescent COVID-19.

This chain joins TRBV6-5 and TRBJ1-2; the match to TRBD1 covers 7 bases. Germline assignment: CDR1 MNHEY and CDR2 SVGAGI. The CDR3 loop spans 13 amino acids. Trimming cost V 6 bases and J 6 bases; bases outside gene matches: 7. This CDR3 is CASRGQVRDGYTF. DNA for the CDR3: TGTGCCAGCAGAGGACAGGTCCGGGATGGCTACACCTTC.

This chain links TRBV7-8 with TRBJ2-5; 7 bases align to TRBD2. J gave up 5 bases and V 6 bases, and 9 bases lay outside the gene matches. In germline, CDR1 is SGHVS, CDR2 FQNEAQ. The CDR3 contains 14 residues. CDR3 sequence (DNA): TGTGCCAGCAGGCCCGGGACTACCTCCGAGACCCAGTACTTC. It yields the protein CASRPGTTSETQYF.

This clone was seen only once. As DNA, the CDR3 is TGTGCCATCAGTGAGTCGGAGGGAGATACGCAGTATTTT. Translating it yields CAISESEGDTQYF. The rearrangement links TRBV10-3 to TRBJ2-3, with a possible D match to TRBD2 (6 bases). CDR3 length equals 13 residues. The V and J ends lost 0 bases and 5 bases respectively, with 6 bases between them. Germline values: CDR1 ENHRY, CDR2 SYGVKD.

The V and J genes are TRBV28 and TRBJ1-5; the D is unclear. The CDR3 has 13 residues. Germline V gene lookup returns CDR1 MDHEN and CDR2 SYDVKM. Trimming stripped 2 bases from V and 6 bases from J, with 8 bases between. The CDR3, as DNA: TGTGCCAGCAGTTTACTAGCCAGTCAGCCCCAGCATTTT. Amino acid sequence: CASSLLASQPQHF.

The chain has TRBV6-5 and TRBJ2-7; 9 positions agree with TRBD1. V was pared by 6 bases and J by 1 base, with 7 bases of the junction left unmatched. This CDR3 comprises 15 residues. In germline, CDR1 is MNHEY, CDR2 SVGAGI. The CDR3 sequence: CASSRGQGFSYEQYF. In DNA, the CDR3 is TGTGCCAGCAGCCGCGGACAGGGGTTTTCCTACGAGCAGTACTTC.

CDR3 protein: CSVDIGGGVTEAFF. CDR3 nucleotides: TGCAGCGTTGATATAGGGGGGGGCGTCACTGAAGCTTTCTTT. The chain has TRBV29-1 and TRBJ1-1, with TRBD1 as a possible D gene (6 bases). Per germline, CDR1 SQVTM and CDR2 ANQGSEA. The CDR3 is made up of 14 amino acids. With 3 bases removed from V and 4 bases from J, the gap between germline ends came to 15 bases.

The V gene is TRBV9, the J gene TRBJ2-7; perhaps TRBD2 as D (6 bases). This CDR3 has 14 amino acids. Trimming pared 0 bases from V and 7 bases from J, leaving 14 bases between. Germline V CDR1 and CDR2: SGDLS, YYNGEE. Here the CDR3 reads CASSVDPGVREQYF. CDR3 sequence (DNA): TGTGCCAGCAGCGTAGATCCGGGGGTGAGGGAGCAGTACTTC. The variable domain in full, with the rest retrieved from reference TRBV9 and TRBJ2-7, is DSGVTQTPKHLITATGQRVTLRCSPRSGDLSVYWYQQSLDQGLQFLIQYYNGEERAKGNILERFSAQQFPDLHSELNLSSLELGDSALYFCASSVDPGVREQYFGPGTRLTVT.

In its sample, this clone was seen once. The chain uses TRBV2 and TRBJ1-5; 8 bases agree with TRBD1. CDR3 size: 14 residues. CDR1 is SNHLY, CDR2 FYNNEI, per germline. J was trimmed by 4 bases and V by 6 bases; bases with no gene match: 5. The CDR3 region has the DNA TGTGCCAGCAGCGGGGGACAGGCAAATCAGCCCCAGCATTTT. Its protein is CASSGGQANQPQHF.